Given below is one T cell receptor (beta chain) in context. Antigen specificity is unknown. TCRdb reprocessed the RT-PCR reads via MiXCR and lists one record per CDR3 protein. The sample records 170,000 or so distinct CDR3 sequences, about 10% being singletons. The data are from a study of response to subunit inactivated influenza vaccine. Whole-study results and caveats: Researchers suggested that each seasonal influenza vaccination recruits few new T cells.

Looked up from germline, CDR1 is SQVTM and CDR2 is ANQGSEA. This CDR3 has 13 residues. J was trimmed by 1 base and V by 7 bases; bases with no gene match: 3. The chain recombines TRBV29-1 with TRBJ2-3; 9 bases line up with TRBD2. The clonotype comes from a man aged 50 to 75 who received an inactivated influenza vaccine. The sample here was CD8+ T cells sorted from PBMCs, taken around 25 months after vaccination. The CDR3 here is CSDRTSGTDTQYF. The CDR3 DNA reads as TGCAGCGATCGGACTAGCGGCACAGATACGCAGTATTTT.